Listed below are T cell receptor beta chains from one sample, sequenced in a study of T cells in Graves' hyperthyroidism and ophthalmopathy. TCRdb re-analysed the multiplex PCR reads in MiXCR, keeping a single row per CDR3 protein. The sample has 500,000 to 650,000 distinct CDR3 sequences, nearly 20% seen once; the top ten hold roughly 50%. Input material: blood. Receptor source: a man aged 40-50 years with Graves' ophthalmopathy. CDR3s include the opening cysteine and the closing phenylalanine or tryptophan. The D gene is left open where the match is weak. Only some rows state a clone size, as once, few, many or a class for expanded clones.

v_gene	d_gene	j_gene	abundance	CDR3aa	CDR3nt
TRBV24-1	TRBD2	TRBJ2-1	few	CATSDLQASGNPNEQFF	TGTGCCACCAGTGATTTGCAAGCTAGCGGGAACCCCAATGAGCAGTTCTTC
TRBV7-9	-	TRBJ2-2	-	CARENTGELFF	TGTGCCAGAGAGAACACCGGGGAGCTGTTTTTT
TRBV28	-	TRBJ2-3	many	CASGVGTDTQYF	TGTGCCAGCGGGGTAGGGACAGATACGCAGTATTTT
TRBV7-6	-	TRBJ2-7	many	CASSPPRQLSSYEQYF	TGTGCCAGCAGCCCCCCTCGACAGCTTAGCTCCTACGAGCAGTACTTC
TRBV18	-	TRBJ1-1	many	CASSPGVATFAEAFF	TGTGCCAGCTCACCAGGGGTCGCGACGTTCGCTGAAGCTTTCTTT
TRBV30	TRBD1	TRBJ2-2	-	CAWTPSDRVNTGELFF	TGTGCCTGGACACCAAGTGACAGGGTGAACACCGGGGAGCTGTTTTTT
TRBV6-1	-	TRBJ1-2	many	CASSENRVTYGYTF	TGTGCCAGCAGTGAAAACAGGGTGACGTATGGCTACACCTTC
TRBV15	-	TRBJ1-2	few	CATSDGVHGYTF	TGTGCCACCTCCGATGGGGTACATGGCTACACCTTC
TRBV7-2	-	TRBJ2-7	-	CASSFMAGGRTHSLEQYF	TGTGCCAGCAGCTTTATGGCGGGTGGCAGGACCCATTCTTTGGAGCAGTACTTC
TRBV20-1	-	TRBJ2-7	many	CSARSTSFKEQYF	TGCAGTGCTAGGTCGACAAGTTTTAAGGAGCAGTACTTC
TRBV20-1	TRBD2	TRBJ2-3	-	CSARPREGKTDTQYF	TGCAGTGCTAGGCCCAGGGAGGGTAAAACAGATACGCAGTATTTT
TRBV4-3	-	TRBJ2-7	-	CASSQEPGVEQYF	TGCGCCAGCAGCCAAGAACCCGGAGTCGAGCAGTACTTC
TRBV6-2/TRBV6-3	TRBD1	TRBJ1-6	-	CASSKRTGGSPLHF	TGTGCCAGCAGTAAACGGACAGGGGGCTCACCCCTCCACTTT
TRBV29-1	TRBD1	TRBJ2-7	few	CSVGQGLGEQYF	TGCAGCGTTGGACAGGGGCTTGGCGAGCAGTACTTC
TRBV7-3	TRBD2	TRBJ2-1	many	CASSSPSGRAPINEQFF	TGTGCCAGCAGCTCCCCTAGCGGGAGGGCCCCCATCAATGAGCAGTTCTTC
TRBV5-1	-	TRBJ2-2	many	CASSENRELFF	TGCGCCAGCAGCGAAAATCGGGAGCTGTTTTTT
TRBV15	TRBD2	TRBJ2-5	many	CATSRDRGVGKYF	TGTGCCACCAGCAGAGATCGGGGGGTGGGCAAGTACTTC
TRBV11-2	-	TRBJ1-6	-	CASSLTGISSPLHF	TGTGCCAGCAGCTTAACAGGGATTTCTTCACCCCTCCACTTT